The T cell receptor beta chain described here comes from a study of T cells in Graves' hyperthyroidism and ophthalmopathy (dated by TCRdb to about 2019). With respect to the entire study: Peripheral blood samples were taken at the time of initial diagnosis, prior to any treatment. TCR V-J signatures able to tell the groups apart were searched for in a discovery cohort of some 100 patients, of whom more than 40 had Graves' ophthalmopathy and some 60 had stable Graves' hyperthyroidism. Prospective prediction of ophthalmopathy was tested in an independent validation cohort consisting of fewer than 20 hyperthyroidism patients and some 16 patients who later progressed to ophthalmopathy. The 100 or so discovery patients were randomly split 7:3 into training and test sets. In about 6 Graves' hyperthyroidism patients, the study also compared T-cell repertoires from thyroid tissue with T-cell repertoires from blood. After blood sampling, hyperthyroidism patients were treated with methimazole at a starting dose of 30 mg daily, and ophthalmopathy patients were treated with high-dose intravenous methylprednisolone. The paper reports TCR Vbeta CDR3 sequencing of some 140 peripheral blood samples: approximately 41 ophthalmopathy, roughly 80 hyperthyroidism and roughly 17 progressor patients.

A few counts support this clonotype. Its antigen has not been determined. An end of the junction does not agree with germline; a read error may underlie this. The TCR beta CDR3 regions were amplified from the RNA transcripts. The TCR CDR3 was subjected to a first round of RT-PCR using the HTBI primer set and the Qiagen OneStep RT-PCR kit. Libraries were constructed in a second round of multiplex PCR, after which size selection and purification were carried out. Paired-end sequencing of the libraries was performed with 100 bp reads on an Illumina HiSeq2000. The authors' analysis ran thus. SOAPnuke was used to process the raw data, throwing out any read that contained adapters or uncalled bases, had a mean Phred below 15, or lacked an exact constant-primer or identifier match. High-quality paired reads were merged using COPE v1.2.5, and each unique nucleotide sequence was defined as a clonotype. Clonotypes were aligned to IMGT TRBV, TRBD and TRBJ reference segments using MiTCR v1.1. Analysis was restricted to V-J combinations with a frequency above 0.0001, which covered 98% to 99.2% of repertoires. A TCS score was defined as the ratio of F50 (clonal expansion) to E x V (chaos), with BLOSUM62-based TCRdist applied between CDR3 peptides within each V-J. Welch's t-statistics and random forest reduced several hundred V-J features to roughly 13, which were used in a naive Bayes classifier (R e1071). TCRdb trimmed public reads at Q25 via fastp, called clones via MiXCR and kept in-frame beta chains. Each entry is one CDR3 protein sequence, shown with its most common DNA and genes. TCRdb, not the authors, supplied the V and J calls. The sample records around 520,000 distinct CDR3 sequences, 13% to 15% of which are singletons. The ten largest clones add up to under 20% of the sample.

Broad study findings and their caveats: Blood samples also contained most of the expanded thyroid clonotypes (frequency above 0.001), which suggests that blood repertoires may reflect thyroid immune responses. Ophthalmopathy was separated from stable hyperthyroidism by a 13 V-J signature model, with around 90% sensitivity and about 84% specificity obtained in cross-validation and 80%/75% obtained in testing. In validation, progression to ophthalmopathy was predicted by the model with almost 71% sensitivity and approximately 78% specificity, a median of approximately 7.1 months before onset. Sample size was not statistically predetermined, and investigators were not blinded to group allocation.

From cysteine to phenylalanine, the CDR3 is 17 amino acids long. Solely the CDR3 DNA is kept, with 51 bases framed from the first base. The germline V gene encodes CDR1 GTSNPN and CDR2 SVGIG (reference sequence). Stable Graves' hyperthyroidism was defined as no progression to ophthalmopathy during 18 months of follow-up. Hyperthyroidism patients were newly diagnosed, with disease duration under 2 months, and aged 18 to 65 years. Exclusion was applied to patients with uncontrolled infections, other autoimmune diseases, pregnancy or lactation. Diagnoses relied on clinical symptoms, serum thyroxine and TRAb, thyroid ultrasound and orbital computed tomography. PBMCs were separated from roughly 10 ml of fresh peripheral blood using Ficoll-Paque density gradient centrifugation. Total RNA was extracted using Trizol reagent, and RNA quality was assessed on an Agilent 2100 Bioanalyzer.

The chain is assembled from TRBV30 and TRBJ2-1; 8 junctional bases match TRBD2. Sequences were obtained from blood. This clonotype was sampled from a woman under 30 with Graves' hyperthyroidism. This receptor has the CDR3 CAWSVGAGVGSYNGQFF. The sequenced DNA: TGTGCCTGGAGTGTAGGAGCGGGAGTCGGGTCCTACAATGGGCAGTTCTTC.